This T cell receptor beta chain was profiled in a study of response to subunit inactivated influenza vaccine. Study-wide points: The authors put forward the suggestion that each seasonal influenza vaccination may bring in only a limited number of new T cells.

The CDR3 loop spans 13 amino acids. The junction had 2 bases not matched to a gene; V was cut back by 10 bases and J by 3 bases. TCRdb itself ran the RT-PCR reads through MiXCR, one entry per CDR3 protein. Found here are 610,000 or so distinct CDR3 sequences, around 15% of them singletons; the top ten hold around 10%. Comment on this clonotype: The antigen remains undetermined.

Source: PBMCs from blood, taken 11 to 12 days after vaccination. The receptor was isolated from a man over 45 who received an inactivated influenza vaccine. The rearrangement uses TRBV12-3 or TRBV12-4 and TRBJ2-1; 11 bases fit TRBD1. This CDR3 reads CAIGTGGYNEQFF. CDR3 nucleotides: TGTGCCATCGGGACAGGGGGCTACAATGAGCAGTTCTTC.